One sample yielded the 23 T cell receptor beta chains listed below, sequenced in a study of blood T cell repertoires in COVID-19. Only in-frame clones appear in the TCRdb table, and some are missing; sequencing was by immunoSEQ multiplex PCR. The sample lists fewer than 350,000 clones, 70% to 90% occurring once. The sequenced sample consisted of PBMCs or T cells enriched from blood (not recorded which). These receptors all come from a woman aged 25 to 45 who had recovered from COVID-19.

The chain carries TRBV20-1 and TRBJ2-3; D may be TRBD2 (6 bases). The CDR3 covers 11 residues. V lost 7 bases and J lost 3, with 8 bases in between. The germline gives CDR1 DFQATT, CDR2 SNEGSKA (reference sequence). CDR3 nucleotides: TGCAGTGGAGGGAGGACAGATACGCAGTATTTT. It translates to CSGGRTDTQYF.

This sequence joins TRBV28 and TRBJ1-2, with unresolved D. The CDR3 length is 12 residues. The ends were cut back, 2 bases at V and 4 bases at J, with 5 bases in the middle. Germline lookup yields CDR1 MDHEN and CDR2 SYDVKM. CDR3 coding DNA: TGTGCCAGCAGTTTACGGTTCTATGGCTACACCTTC. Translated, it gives CASSLRFYGYTF.

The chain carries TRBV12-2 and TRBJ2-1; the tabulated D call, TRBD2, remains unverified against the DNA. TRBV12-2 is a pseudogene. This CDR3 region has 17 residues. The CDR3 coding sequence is TGTGCAAGTCGCGCATACCGGGGGGGCGAGTGTACAGGTGAGCAGTTCTTC. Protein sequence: CASRAYRGGECTGEQFF.

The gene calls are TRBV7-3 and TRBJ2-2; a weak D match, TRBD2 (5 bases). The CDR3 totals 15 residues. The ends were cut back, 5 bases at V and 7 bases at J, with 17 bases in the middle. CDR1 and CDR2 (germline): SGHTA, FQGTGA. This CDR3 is CASSEGFMGSGELFF. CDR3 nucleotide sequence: TGTGCCAGCAGCGAGGGTTTTATGGGGAGCGGGGAGCTGTTTTTT.

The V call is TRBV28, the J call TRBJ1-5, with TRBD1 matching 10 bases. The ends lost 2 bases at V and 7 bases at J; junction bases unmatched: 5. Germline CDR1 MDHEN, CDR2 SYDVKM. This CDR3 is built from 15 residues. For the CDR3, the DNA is TGTGCCAGCAGTTTAGTGGACAGGGGGAGGCAGCCCCAGCATTTT. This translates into CASSLVDRGRQPQHF.

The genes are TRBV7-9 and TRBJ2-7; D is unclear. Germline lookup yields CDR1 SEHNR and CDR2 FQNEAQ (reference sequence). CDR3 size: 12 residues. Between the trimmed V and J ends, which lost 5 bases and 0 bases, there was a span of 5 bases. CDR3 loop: CASSPGSYEQYF. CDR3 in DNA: TGTGCCAGCAGCCCCGGCTCCTACGAGCAGTACTTC.

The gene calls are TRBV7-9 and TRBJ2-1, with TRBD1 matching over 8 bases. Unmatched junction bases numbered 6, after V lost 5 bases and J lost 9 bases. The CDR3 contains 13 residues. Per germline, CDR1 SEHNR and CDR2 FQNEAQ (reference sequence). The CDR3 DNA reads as TGTGCCAGCAGCATCCTTGACAGGGGTGAGCAGTTCTTC. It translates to CASSILDRGEQFF.

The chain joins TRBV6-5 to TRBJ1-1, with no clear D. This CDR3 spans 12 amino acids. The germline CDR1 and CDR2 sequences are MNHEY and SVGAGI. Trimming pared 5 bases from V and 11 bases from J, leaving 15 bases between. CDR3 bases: TGTGCCAGCAGTCCTGGACCCCGCGGGGCTTTCTTT. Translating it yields CASSPGPRGAFF.

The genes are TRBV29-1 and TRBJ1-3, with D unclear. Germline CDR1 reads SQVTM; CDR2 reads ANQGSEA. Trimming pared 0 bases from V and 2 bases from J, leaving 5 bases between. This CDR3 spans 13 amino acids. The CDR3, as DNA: TGCAGCGTTGAAGACCCTACTGGAAACACCATATATTTT. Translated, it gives CSVEDPTGNTIYF.

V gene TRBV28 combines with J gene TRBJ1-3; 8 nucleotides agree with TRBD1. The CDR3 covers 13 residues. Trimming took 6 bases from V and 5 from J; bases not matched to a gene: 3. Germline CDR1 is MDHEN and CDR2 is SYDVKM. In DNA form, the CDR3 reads TGTGCCAGCAGCAGGACAGGGAGAAACACCATATATTTT. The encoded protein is CASSRTGRNTIYF.

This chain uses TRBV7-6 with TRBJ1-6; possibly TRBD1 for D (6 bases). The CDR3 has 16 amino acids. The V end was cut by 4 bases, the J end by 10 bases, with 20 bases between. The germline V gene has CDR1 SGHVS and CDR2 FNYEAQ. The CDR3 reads CASSSKPGTQNSPLHF. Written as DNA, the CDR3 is TGTGCCAGCAGCTCCAAGCCGGGGACACAGAACTCACCCCTCCACTTT.

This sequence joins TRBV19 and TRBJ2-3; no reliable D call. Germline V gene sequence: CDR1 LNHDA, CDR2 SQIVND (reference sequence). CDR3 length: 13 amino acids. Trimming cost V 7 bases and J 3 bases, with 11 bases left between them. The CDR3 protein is CASTSATTDTQYF. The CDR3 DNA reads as TGTGCCAGTACCTCGGCGACTACAGATACGCAGTATTTT. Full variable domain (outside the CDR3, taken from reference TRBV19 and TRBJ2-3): DGGITQSPKYLFRKEGQNVTLSCEQNLNHDAMYWYRQDPGQGLRLIYYSQIVNDFQKGDIAEGYSVSREKKESFPLTVTSAQKNPTAFYLCASTSATTDTQYFGPGTRLTVL.

The CDR3 DNA reads as TGTGCCAGCAGTCACGGGGTTCCAAGGGTGAACACTGAAGCTTTCTTT. Amino acid sequence: CASSHGVPRVNTEAFF. The genes are TRBV3-1 (or the pseudogene TRBV3-2) and TRBJ1-1; D ambiguous. Trimming left V 6 bases short and J 0 bases short, with 17 bases between. Germline V gives CDR1 LGHDT, CDR2 YNNKEL (reference sequence). The CDR3 totals 16 residues.

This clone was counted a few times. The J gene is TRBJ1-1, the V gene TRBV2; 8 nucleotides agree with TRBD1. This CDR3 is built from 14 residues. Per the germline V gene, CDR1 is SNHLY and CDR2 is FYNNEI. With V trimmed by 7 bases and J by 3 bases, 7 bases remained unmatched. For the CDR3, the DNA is TGTGCCAGCAAAGGTACGGACAGGGACACTGAAGCTTTCTTT. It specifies CASKGTDRDTEAFF.

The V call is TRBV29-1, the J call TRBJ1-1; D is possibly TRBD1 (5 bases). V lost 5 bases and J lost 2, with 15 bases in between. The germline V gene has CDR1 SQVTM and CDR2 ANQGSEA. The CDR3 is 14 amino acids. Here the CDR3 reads CSVPPGRGNTEAFF. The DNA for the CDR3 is TGCAGCGTTCCCCCCGGGAGGGGAAACACTGAAGCTTTCTTT. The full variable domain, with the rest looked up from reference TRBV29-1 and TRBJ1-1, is SAVISQKPSRDICQRGTSLTIQCQVDSQVTMMFWYRQQPGQSLTLIATANQGSEATYESGFVIDKFPISRPNLTFSTLTVSNMSPEDSSIYLCSVPPGRGNTEAFFGQGTRLTVV.

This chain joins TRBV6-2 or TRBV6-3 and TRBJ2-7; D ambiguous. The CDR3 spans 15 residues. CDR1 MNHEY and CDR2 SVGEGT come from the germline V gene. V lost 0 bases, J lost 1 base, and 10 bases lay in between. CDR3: CASSYSLNSSYEQYF. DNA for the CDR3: TGTGCCAGCAGTTACTCGCTGAACAGTTCCTACGAGCAGTACTTC.

The CDR3 DNA sequence: TGTGCCACCGAGGGGGGGCGAGAGACCCAGTACTTC. Amino acids: CATEGGRETQYF. V is TRBV15 and J is TRBJ2-5; D is perhaps TRBD2 (7 bases). V was pared by 8 bases and J by 4 bases, with 11 bases between. Germline V gene lookup returns CDR1 LNHNV and CDR2 YYDKDF (reference sequence). The CDR3 length is 12 residues.

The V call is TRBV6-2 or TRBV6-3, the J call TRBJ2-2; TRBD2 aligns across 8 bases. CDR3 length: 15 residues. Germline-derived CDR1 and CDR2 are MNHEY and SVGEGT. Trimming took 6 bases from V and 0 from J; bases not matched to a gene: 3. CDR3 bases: TGTGCCAGCAGCCGGGGGGGCGCGAACACCGGGGAGCTGTTTTTT. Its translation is CASSRGGANTGELFF.

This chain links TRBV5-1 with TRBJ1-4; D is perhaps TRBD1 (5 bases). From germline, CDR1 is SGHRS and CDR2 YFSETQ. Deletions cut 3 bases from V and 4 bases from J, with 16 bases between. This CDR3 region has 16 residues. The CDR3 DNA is TGCGCCAGCAGCTCGGGGACGGGGGGTCTTAATGAAAAACTGTTTTTT. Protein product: CASSSGTGGLNEKLFF.

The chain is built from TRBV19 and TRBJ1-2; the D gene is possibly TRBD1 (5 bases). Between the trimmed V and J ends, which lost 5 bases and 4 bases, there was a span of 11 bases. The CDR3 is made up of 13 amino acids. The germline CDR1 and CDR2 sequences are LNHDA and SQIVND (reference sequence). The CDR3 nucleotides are TGTGCCAGTAGTGCCGACAGCCCCTATGGCTACACCTTC. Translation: CASSADSPYGYTF.

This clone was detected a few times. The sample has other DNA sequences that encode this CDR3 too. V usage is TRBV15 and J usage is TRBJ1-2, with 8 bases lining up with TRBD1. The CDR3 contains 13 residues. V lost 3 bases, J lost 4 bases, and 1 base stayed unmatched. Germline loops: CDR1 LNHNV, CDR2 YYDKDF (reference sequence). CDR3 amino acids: CATSSDRGYGYTF. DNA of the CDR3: TGTGCCACCAGCAGCGACAGGGGCTATGGCTACACCTTC.

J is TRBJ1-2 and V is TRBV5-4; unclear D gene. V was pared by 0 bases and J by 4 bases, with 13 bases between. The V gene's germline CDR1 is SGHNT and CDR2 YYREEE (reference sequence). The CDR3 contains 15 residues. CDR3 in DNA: TGTGCCAGCAGCTTGGCCGGGGAAAGGAGCTATGGCTACACCTTC. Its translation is CASSLAGERSYGYTF.

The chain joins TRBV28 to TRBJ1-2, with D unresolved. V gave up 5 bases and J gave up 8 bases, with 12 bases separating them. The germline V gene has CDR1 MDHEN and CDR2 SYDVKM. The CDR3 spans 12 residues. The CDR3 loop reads CASSPLGGGYTF. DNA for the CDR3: TGTGCCAGCAGTCCGCTAGGAGGGGGCTACACCTTC.